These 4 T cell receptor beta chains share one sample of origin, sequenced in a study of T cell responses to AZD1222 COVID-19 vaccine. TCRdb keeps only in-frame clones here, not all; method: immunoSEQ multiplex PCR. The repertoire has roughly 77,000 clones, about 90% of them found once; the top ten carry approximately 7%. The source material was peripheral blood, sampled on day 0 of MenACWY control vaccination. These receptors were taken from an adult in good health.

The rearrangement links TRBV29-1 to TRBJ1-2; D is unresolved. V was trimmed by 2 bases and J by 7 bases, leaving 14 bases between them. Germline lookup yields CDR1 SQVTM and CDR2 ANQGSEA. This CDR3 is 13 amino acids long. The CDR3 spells CSVEQEVFSGYTF. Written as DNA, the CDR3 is TGCAGCGTTGAACAGGAGGTCTTTTCTGGCTACACCTTC.

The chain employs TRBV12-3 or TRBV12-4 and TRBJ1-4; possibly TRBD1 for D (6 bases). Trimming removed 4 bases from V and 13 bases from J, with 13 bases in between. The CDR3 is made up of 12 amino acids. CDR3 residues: CASSSQGFGLFF. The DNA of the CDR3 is TGTGCCAGCAGTTCACAGGGATTTGGACTGTTTTTT.

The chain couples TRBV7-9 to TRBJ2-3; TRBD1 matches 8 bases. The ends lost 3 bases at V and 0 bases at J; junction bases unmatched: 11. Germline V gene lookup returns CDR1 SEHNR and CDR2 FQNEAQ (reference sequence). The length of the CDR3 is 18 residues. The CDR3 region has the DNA TGTGCCAGCAGCTTGGACAGGGACCTCATCCTCAGCACAGATACGCAGTATTTT. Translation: CASSLDRDLILSTDTQYF.

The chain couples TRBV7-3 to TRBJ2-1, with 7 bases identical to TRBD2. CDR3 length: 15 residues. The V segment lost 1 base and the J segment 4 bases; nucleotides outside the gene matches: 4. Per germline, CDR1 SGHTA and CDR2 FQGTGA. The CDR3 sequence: CASSLNAGEYNEQFF. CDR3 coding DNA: TGTGCCAGCAGCTTAAATGCGGGAGAGTACAATGAGCAGTTCTTC.